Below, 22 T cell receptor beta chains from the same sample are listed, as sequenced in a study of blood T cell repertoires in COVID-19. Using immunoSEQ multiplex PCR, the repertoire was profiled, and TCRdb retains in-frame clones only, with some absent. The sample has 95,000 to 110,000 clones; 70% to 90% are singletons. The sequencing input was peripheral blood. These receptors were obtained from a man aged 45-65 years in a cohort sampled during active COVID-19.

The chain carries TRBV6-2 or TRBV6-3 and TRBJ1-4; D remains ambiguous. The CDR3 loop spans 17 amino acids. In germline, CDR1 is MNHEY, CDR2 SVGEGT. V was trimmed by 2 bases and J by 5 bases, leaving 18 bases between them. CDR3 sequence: CASSYALRAIKNEKLFF. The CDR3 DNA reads TGTGCCAGCAGTTACGCCTTGAGGGCGATTAAGAATGAAAAACTGTTTTTT.

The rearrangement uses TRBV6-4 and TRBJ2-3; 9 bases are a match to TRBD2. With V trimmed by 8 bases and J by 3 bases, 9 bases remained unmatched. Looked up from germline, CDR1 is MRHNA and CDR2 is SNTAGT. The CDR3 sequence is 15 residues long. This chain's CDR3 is CASRRGAGGTDTQYF. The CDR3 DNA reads TGTGCCAGCCGACGCGGAGCGGGGGGTACAGATACGCAGTATTTT.

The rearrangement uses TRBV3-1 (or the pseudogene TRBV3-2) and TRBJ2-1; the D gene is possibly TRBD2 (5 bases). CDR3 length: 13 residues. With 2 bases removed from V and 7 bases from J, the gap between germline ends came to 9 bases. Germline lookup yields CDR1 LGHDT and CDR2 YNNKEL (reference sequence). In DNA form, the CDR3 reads TGTGCCAGCAGCCAACCGGGGAGAAATGAGCAGTTCTTC. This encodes CASSQPGRNEQFF.

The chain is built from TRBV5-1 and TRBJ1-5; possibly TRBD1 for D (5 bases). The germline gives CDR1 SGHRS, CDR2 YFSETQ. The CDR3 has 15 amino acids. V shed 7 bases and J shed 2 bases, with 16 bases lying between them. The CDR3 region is CASSLGTGGNQPQHF. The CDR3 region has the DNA TGCGCCAGCTCTTTGGGAACAGGAGGCAATCAGCCCCAGCATTTT. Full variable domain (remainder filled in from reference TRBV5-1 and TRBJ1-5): KAGVTQTPRYLIKTRGQQVTLSCSPISGHRSVSWYQQTPGQGLQFLFEYFSETQRNKGNFPGRFSGRQFSNSRSEMNVSTLELGDSALYLCASSLGTGGNQPQHFGDGTRLSIL.

The CDR3, as DNA: TGTGCCAGCAGCTGGGGGCCGGCCCCCTACGAGCAGTACTTC. This codes for CASSWGPAPYEQYF. The J gene is TRBJ2-7, the V gene TRBV11-2; D may be TRBD1 (6 bases). Trimming left V 4 bases short and J 2 bases short, with 12 bases between. This CDR3 has 14 amino acids. Germline V gene data show CDR1 as SGHAT and CDR2 as FQNNGV.

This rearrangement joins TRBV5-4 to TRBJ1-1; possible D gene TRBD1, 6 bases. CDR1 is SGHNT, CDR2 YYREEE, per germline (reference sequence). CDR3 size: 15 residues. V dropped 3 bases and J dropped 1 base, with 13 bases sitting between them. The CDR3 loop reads CASSWGQGTNTEAFF. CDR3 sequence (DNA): TGTGCCAGCAGCTGGGGCCAGGGGACGAACACTGAAGCTTTCTTT.

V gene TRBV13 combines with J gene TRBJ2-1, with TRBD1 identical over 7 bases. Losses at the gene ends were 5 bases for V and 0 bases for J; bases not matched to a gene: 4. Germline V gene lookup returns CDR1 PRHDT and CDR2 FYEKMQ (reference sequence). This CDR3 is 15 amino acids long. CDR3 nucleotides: TGTGCCAGCAGCCAGGGGACAGCCTCCTACAATGAGCAGTTCTTC. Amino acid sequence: CASSQGTASYNEQFF.

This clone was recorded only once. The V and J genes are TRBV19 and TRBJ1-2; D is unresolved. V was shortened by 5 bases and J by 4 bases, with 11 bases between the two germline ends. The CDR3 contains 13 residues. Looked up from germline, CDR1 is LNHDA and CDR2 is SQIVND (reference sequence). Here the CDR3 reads CASSPAGAYGYTF. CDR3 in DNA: TGTGCCAGTAGTCCTGCAGGCGCCTATGGCTACACCTTC.

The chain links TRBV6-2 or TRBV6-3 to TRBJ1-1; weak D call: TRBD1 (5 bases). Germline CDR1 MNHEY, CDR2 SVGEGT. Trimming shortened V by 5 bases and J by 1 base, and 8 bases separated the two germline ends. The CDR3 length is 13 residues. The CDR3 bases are TGTGCCAGCAGTCGTCAGGGGAACACTGAAGCTTTCTTT. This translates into CASSRQGNTEAFF.

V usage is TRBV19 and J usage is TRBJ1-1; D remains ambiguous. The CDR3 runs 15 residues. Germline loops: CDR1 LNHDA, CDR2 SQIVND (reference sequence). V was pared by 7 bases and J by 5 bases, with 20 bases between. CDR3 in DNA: TGTGCCAGTACCCGGACGGAGGTGGATGGGACTGAAGCTTTCTTT. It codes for CASTRTEVDGTEAFF.

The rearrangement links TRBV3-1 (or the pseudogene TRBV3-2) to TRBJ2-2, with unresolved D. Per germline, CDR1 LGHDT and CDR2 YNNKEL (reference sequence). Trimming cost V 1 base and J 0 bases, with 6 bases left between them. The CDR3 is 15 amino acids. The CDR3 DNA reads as TGTGCCAGCAGCCAAGCAAAAACGAACACCGGGGAGCTGTTTTTT. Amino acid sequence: CASSQAKTNTGELFF.

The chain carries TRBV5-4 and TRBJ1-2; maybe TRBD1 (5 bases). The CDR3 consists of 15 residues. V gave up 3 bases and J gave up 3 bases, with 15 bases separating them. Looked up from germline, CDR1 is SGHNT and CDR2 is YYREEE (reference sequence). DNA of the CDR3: TGTGCCAGCAGCTCGGCGGTCGGGGGAGACTATGGCTACACCTTC. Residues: CASSSAVGGDYGYTF.

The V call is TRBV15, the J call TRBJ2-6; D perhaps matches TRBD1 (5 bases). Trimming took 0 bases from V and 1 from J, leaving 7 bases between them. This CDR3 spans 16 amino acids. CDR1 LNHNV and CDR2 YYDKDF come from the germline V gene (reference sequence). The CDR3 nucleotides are TGTGCCACCAGCAGAGACCGACAGTCTGGGGCCAACGTCCTGACTTTC. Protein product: CATSRDRQSGANVLTF.

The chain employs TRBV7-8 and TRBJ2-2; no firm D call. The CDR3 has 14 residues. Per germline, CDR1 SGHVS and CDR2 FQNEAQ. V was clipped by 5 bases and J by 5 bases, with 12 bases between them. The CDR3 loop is CASSQNTGTGELFF. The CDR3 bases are TGTGCCAGCAGCCAAAATACCGGGACCGGGGAGCTGTTTTTT. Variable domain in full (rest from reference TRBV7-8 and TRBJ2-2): GAGVSQSPRYKVAKRGQDVALRCDPISGHVSLFWYQQALGQGPEFLTYFQNEAQLDKSGLPSDRFFAERPEGSVSTLKIQRTQQEDSAVYLCASSQNTGTGELFFGEGSRLTVL.

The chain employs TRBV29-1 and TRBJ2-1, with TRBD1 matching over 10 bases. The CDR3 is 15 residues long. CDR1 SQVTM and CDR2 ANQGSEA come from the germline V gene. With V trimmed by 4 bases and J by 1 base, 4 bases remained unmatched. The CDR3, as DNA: TGCAGCGTTGTGGGGACAGGGGTTTCCTACAATGAGCAGTTCTTC. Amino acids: CSVVGTGVSYNEQFF.

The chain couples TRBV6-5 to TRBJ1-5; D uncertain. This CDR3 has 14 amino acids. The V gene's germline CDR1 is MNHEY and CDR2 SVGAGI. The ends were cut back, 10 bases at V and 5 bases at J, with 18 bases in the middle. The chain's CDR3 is CATSPTDQDQPQHF. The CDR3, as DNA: TGTGCCACCTCTCCCACCGACCAGGATCAGCCCCAGCATTTT.

The chain's CDR3 is CASRGYGSEKLFF. The CDR3 DNA is TGTGCCAGCCGGGGGTATGGGAGTGAAAAACTGTTTTTT. J is TRBJ1-4 and V is TRBV6-6, with D maybe TRBD1 (5 bases). The CDR3 runs to 13 residues. Germline CDR1 is MNHNY and CDR2 is SVGAGI (reference sequence). V was pared by 8 bases and J by 7 bases, with 14 bases between.

The CDR3 region is CASSLGTGGPSGANVLTF. The CDR3 region has the DNA TGTGCCAGCAGCTTGGGGACAGGGGGACCCTCTGGGGCCAACGTCCTGACTTTC. This chain connects TRBV7-2 to TRBJ2-6; 11 positions agree with TRBD1. The length of the CDR3 is 18 residues. Germline CDR1 and CDR2: SGHTA and FQGNSA. V lost 3 bases, J lost 0 bases, and 4 bases stayed unmatched. Using reference TRBV7-2 and TRBJ2-6 for the parts outside the CDR3, the full variable domain is GAGVSQSPSNKVTEKGKDVELRCDPISGHTALYWYRQSLGQGLEFLIYFQGNSAPDKSGLPSDRFSAERTGGSVSTLTIQRTQQEDSAVYLCASSLGTGGPSGANVLTFGAGSRLTVL.

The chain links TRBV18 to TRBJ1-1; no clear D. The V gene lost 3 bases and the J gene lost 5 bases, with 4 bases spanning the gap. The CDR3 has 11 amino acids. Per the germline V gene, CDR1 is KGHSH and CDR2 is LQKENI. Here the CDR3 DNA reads TGTGCCAGCTCACCCCTTACTGAAGCTTTCTTT. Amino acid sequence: CASSPLTEAFF.

The CDR3 reads CASSLEPGGPLHF. As DNA, the CDR3 is TGTGCCAGCAGTTTAGAACCGGGGGGACCCCTCCACTTT. This chain links TRBV27 with TRBJ1-6, with D perhaps TRBD1 (5 bases). Germline values: CDR1 MNHEY, CDR2 SMNVEV (reference sequence). Trimming removed 2 bases at V and 12 bases at J, with 11 bases between. The CDR3 contains 13 residues.

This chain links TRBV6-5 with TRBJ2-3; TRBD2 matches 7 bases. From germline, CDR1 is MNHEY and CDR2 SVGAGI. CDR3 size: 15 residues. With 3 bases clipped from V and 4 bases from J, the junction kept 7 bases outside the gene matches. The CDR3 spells CASSYIAGDSDTQYF. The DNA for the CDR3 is TGTGCCAGCAGTTATATCGCGGGGGATTCAGATACGCAGTATTTT.

CDR3 DNA: TGTGCCAGCAGCTTCGGGGAGTACACTGAAGCTTTCTTT. This codes for CASSFGEYTEAFF. The V call is TRBV7-8, the J call TRBJ1-1, with D uncertain. Germline-derived CDR1 and CDR2 are SGHVS and FQNEAQ. There are 13 residues in the CDR3. Trimming pared 3 bases from V and 3 bases from J, leaving 8 bases between.